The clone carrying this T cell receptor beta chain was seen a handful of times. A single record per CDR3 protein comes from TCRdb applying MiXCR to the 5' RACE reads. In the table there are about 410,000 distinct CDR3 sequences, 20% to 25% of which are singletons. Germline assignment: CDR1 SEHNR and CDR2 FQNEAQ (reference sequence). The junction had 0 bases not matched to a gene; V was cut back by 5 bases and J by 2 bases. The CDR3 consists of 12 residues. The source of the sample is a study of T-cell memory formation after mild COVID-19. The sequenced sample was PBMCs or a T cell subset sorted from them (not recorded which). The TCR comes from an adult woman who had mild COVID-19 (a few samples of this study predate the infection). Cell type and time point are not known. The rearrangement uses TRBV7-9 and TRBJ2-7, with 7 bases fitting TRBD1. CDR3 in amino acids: CASSTGAYEQYF. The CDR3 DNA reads TGTGCCAGCAGCACAGGGGCCTACGAGCAGTACTTC.